Listed here is a single T cell receptor beta chain. The CDR3 spans 13 residues. Looked up from germline, CDR1 is KGHSH and CDR2 is LQKENI. V was clipped by 4 bases and J by 5 bases; unmatched bases: 4. Per the study methods: Amplification of reference gene primers provided the estimated nucleated cell counts. Sequenced by immunoSEQ multiplex PCR; TCRdb stores in-frame clones only, minus some. The D gene and trimming were derived from the DNA, and the V and J assignments and clone size from that table. This table holds fewer than 60,000 clones, around 88% found once. This entry belongs to a study of blood T cell repertoires in COVID-19. Study in general: The origin of the acute and convalescent COVID-19 samples was the United States, Italy and Spain. Sample material is recorded as cDNA or gDNA derived from T cells, B-cell-depleted T cells, or PBMCs.

Source material: peripheral blood. This TCR derives from a human donor in a cohort sampled during active COVID-19. V and J are TRBV18 and TRBJ1-1; TRBD1 aligns across 7 bases. CDR3 coding DNA: TGTGCCAGCTCACAGGAACAGGGGACTGAAGCTTTCTTT. Amino acids: CASSQEQGTEAFF.